The present entry profiles one T cell receptor (beta chain) with its context. The sample originates from a study of blood T cell repertoires in COVID-19. About the study: Acute-phase and convalescent COVID-19 samples originated in the United States, Italy and Spain.

Some clones are missing from TCRdb's copy, which holds only in-frame ones; the method was immunoSEQ multiplex PCR. The table shows some 150,000 clones, with roughly 89% occurring only once. The sequence was collected from a woman aged 55 to 70 who had recovered from COVID-19. Sequenced: peripheral blood.

The CDR3 nucleotides read TGTGCCAGCAGCCCCTGGGGACTAGCCAAGAACACCGGGGAGCTGTTTTTT. It codes for CASSPWGLAKNTGELFF. The chain uses TRBV4-2 and TRBJ2-2, with 9 positions matching TRBD2. The CDR3 contains 17 residues. Germline lookup yields CDR1 LGHNA and CDR2 YNFKEQ. The junction had 7 bases not matched to a gene; V was cut back by 4 bases and J by 1 base.